The 3 T cell receptor beta chains below come from one sample, sequenced in a study of shared clonotypes between healthy human individuals. Produced via immunoSEQ multiplex PCR; TCRdb's table is partial and in-frame only. The repertoire holds just over 2,000,000 clones, with 85% to 95% as singletons. The sample consisted of naive CD4+ T cells sorted from blood. Subset noted: CD45RA+ positively selected. The receptors derive from a man aged 18 to 29 in good health.

The chain combines TRBV10-3 with TRBJ2-1; 14 bases are a match to TRBD2. CDR3 length: 20 residues. CDR1 is ENHRY and CDR2 is SYGVKD in the germline V gene. J was trimmed by 1 base and V by 0 bases; bases with no gene match: 8. CDR3 coding DNA: TGTGCCATCAGTGAGTCGAGGGGGACTAGCGGGAGCCTATCCTACAATGAGCAGTTCTTC. Amino acid sequence: CAISESRGTSGSLSYNEQFF.

In regard to this clone: A much larger clone lies a single base off, so this may be a read error. The rearrangement links TRBV11-3 to TRBJ1-5, with D perhaps matching TRBD1 (6 bases). V shed 5 bases and J shed 1 base, with 6 bases lying between them. Germline CDR1 is SGHNT and CDR2 is YENEEA. The CDR3 has 13 amino acids. In nucleotides, the CDR3 is TGTGCCAGCAGCCAGGGGAGCAATCAGCCCCAGCATTTT. This sequence encodes CASSQGSNQPQHF.

The chain is built from TRBV7-8 and TRBJ2-7; D may correspond to TRBD1 or TRBD2 (7 bases each). The CDR3 is 14 amino acids. Germline V gene lookup returns CDR1 SGHVS and CDR2 FQNEAQ. V was clipped by 5 bases and J by 2 bases, with 13 bases between them. The CDR3 DNA follows: TGTGCCAGCAGCACGGCAGGGGGGGCCTACGAGCAGTACTTC. Translated: CASSTAGGAYEQYF.